This is a list of T cell receptor beta chains from one sample in a study of breast tumors, draining lymph nodes, adjacent tissues. Each CDR3 protein is one row after TCRdb ran MiXCR on the multiplex PCR reads. Here the sample spans over 60,000 distinct CDR3 sequences, approximately 54% being singletons. The sequenced sample consisted of breast tumor tissue. The receptor set was obtained from a female donor with breast cancer. Some clones in this sample may be carry-over from other donors' samples. Both conserved end residues are part of each CDR3. The D gene is left open where the match is weak. Not all rows give a size; the values are once, few, many and, for expanded clones, a class.

>many|.|TRBV5-8|TRBJ2-1
TGTGCCAGCAGCTTTTGGGTAAGCTCCTACAATGAGCAGTTCTTC
CASSFWVSSYNEQFF
>many|TRBD2|TRBV27|TRBJ2-7
TGTGCCAGCAGTTCGGGACTAGCGGGAGGCGAGCAGTACTTC
CASSSGLAGGEQYF
>many|TRBD2|TRBV6-1|TRBJ2-3
TGTGCCAGCAGTGCTGGGCTAGCGGGGAGGGATACGCAGTATTTT
CASSAGLAGRDTQYF
>many|TRBD1|TRBV20-1|TRBJ2-7
TGCAGTGCTAGCAAGGACAGGCGGCAGGGAGAGCAGTACTTC
CSASKDRRQGEQYF
>many|.|TRBV30|TRBJ2-1
TGTGCCTGGGCCACAGCTGTGAGTGAGCAGTTCTTC
CAWATAVSEQFF
>.|TRBD1|TRBV2|TRBJ2-5
TGTGCCAGCAGTGATGTCGGGACAGGCCCTCAAGAGACCCAGTACTTC
CASSDVGTGPQETQYF
>.|TRBD1|TRBV13|TRBJ2-2
TGTGCCAGCAGCCCACCTGGACAGGGGGCAACCGGGGAGCTGTTTTTT
CASSPPGQGATGELFF
>few|.|TRBV6-5|TRBJ1-2
TGTGCCAGCAGATGGGGGGACGCCGGCTACACCTTC
CASRWGDAGYTF
>once|TRBD1|TRBV5-5|TRBJ1-6
TGTGCCAGCAGCTTAGTCAAGCCAGGGGGGGGTTCACCCCTCCACTTT
CASSLVKPGGGSPLHF
>.|.|TRBV7-2|TRBJ1-4
TGTGCCAGCAGCTGGGGAGGGCCTAATGAAAAACTGTTTTTT
CASSWGGPNEKLFF
>.|TRBD2|TRBV11-2|TRBJ2-3
TGTGCCAGCAACCTCGGCGGGAGTCACAATGAGCAGTATTTT
CASNLGGSHNEQYF